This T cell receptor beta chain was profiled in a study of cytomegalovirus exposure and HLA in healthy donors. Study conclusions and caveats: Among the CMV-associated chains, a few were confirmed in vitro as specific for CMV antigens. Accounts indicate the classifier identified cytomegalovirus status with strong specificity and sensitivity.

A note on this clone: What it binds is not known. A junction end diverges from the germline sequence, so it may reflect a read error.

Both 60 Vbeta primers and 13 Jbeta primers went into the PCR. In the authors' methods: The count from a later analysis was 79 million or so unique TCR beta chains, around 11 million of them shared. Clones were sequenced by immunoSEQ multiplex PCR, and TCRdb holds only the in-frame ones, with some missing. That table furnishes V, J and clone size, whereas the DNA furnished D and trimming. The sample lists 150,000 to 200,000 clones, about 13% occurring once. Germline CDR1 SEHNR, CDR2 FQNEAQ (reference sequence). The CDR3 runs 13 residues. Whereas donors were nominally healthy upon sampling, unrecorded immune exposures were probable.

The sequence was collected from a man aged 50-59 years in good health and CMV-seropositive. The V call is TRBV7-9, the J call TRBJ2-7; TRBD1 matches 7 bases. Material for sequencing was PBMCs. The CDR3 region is CASSLENLDRNDF. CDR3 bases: TGTGCCAGCAGCTTAGAAAACCTGGACAGGAATGACTTC.